This TCR beta chain is drawn from a study of cytomegalovirus exposure and HLA in healthy donors. V was pared by 6 bases and J by 0 bases, with 5 bases of the junction left unmatched. Germline CDR1 and CDR2: MNHEY and SVGAGI. This CDR3 comprises 15 residues. This clone was recorded once. Its antigen is as yet unknown. Regarding the study as a whole: Most CMV-associated TCR beta chains were later found to appear HLA-restricted. When the data were analyzed later, several of the most significant clusters appeared to be linked to common viral pathogens.

The PCR was carried out with 60 Vbeta primers and 13 Jbeta primers. Assay: immunoSEQ multiplex PCR; the TCRdb copy retains only in-frame clones and omits some. The sample contains around 130,000 clones, over 70% of which appear only once. V usage is TRBV6-5 and J usage is TRBJ1-3, with TRBD1 matching over 7 bases. This clonotype originated in a woman under 30 in good health and CMV-seronegative. The material sequenced was PBMCs. CDR3: CASRRGLHSGNTIYF. CDR3 DNA: TGTGCCAGCAGGAGGGGGCTTCACTCTGGAAACACCATATATTTT.